The rows below give T cell receptor beta chains drawn from one sample of a study of blood T cell repertoires in COVID-19. Produced via immunoSEQ multiplex PCR; TCRdb's table is partial and in-frame only. The table lists over 200,000 clones, around 92% of them singletons. Sequenced material: peripheral blood. These receptors came from a man between 25 and 39 years old with acute or convalescent COVID-19. CDR3s leave out the opening cysteine and the closing phenylalanine or tryptophan. The D gene is left open where the match is weak.

v_call d_call cdr3_aa
TRBV7-9 TRBD1 ASSSDRGGEAF
TRBV28 TRBD1 ASRTSLTGGEAF
TRBV10-3 . AIRPVGGINTGELF
TRBV5-1 TRBD2 ASSFVAGTGTDTQY
TRBV19 TRBD1 ASSLWTGQTGELF
TRBV2 TRBD2 ASSEEGGLAGGSYEQY
TRBV5-6 TRBD1 ASGSTLRGRNTGELF
TRBV29-1 . SVGLGSMNTEAF
TRBV9 TRBD2 ASSRTSGSPGELF
TRBV19 TRBD1 ASSIGTVYTEAF
TRBV24-1 . ATSDPQGGNTEAF
TRBV4-1 . ASSLLQGDYGYT
TRBV27 . ASSPGLGSYEQY
TRBV28 . ASSPPQGNQPQH
TRBV11-1 . ASSLGGSANEQF
TRBV6-5 . APKGGQPQH
TRBV7-6 . ASRQLLLSNTGELF
TRBV5-4 TRBD1 ASSLEWDRGSKLF
TRBV6-5 . ASRDPQGVRGYT
TRBV10-3 TRBD2 AISYLTSGRGGTQY
TRBV5-1 TRBD2 ASSPTSRRPGGNGKQETQY
TRBV6-5 TRBD1 ASTDRGRGSPLH
TRBV5-1 . ASSRQSNEKLF